The 28 T cell receptor beta chains below were found in one sample sequenced in a study of T cell repertoires in cytomegalovirus infection. In TCRdb, the reads were re-called with MiXCR into one record per CDR3 protein. This sample has approximately 1,000,000 distinct CDR3 sequences; around 29% occur once, and the top ten carry 11% to 15%. The antigens these receptors bind are not known. The source material was cultured CD8+ T cells from PBMCs, sampled from culture after CMV antigen stimulation. The source of these receptors is a human donor in good health (CMV status not recorded). Some clones in this sample may be carry-over from other donors' samples.

The chain employs TRBV12-3 or TRBV12-4 and TRBJ2-3; TRBD2 agrees at 10 bases. Trimming removed 1 base from V and 0 bases from J; junction bases left unmatched: 13. The CDR3 loop spans 20 amino acids. Here the CDR3 reads CASSLVSLAGSPDSTDTQYF. DNA of the CDR3: TGTGCCAGCAGTTTAGTTTCACTAGCGGGGTCTCCCGACAGCACAGATACGCAGTATTTT.

The rearrangement links TRBV6-2 or TRBV6-3 to TRBJ2-1; D possibly corresponds to TRBD2 (6 bases). Trimming removed 0 bases from V and 4 bases from J, with 16 bases in between. Germline CDR1 is MNHEY and CDR2 is SVGEGT. The CDR3 is 17 residues long. The chain's CDR3 is CASSYSIHGGIYNEQFF. The CDR3, as DNA: TGTGCCAGCAGTTACTCTATACATGGGGGGATTTACAATGAGCAGTTCTTC.

This CDR3 reads CASTTGDSGANVLTF. CDR3 nucleotides: TGCGCCAGCACGACCGGGGACTCTGGGGCCAACGTCCTGACTTTC. V is TRBV5-1 and J is TRBJ2-6; maybe TRBD2 (5 bases). The germline V gene encodes CDR1 SGHRS and CDR2 YFSETQ. This CDR3 has 15 amino acids. Between the trimmed V and J ends, which lost 6 bases and 0 bases, there was a span of 10 bases.

This clonotype was seen repeatedly, ten times or more. The chain recombines TRBV7-2 with TRBJ2-1, with 10 bases identical to TRBD2. The germline gives CDR1 SGHTA, CDR2 FQGNSA. This CDR3 region has 16 residues. With 5 bases clipped from V and 6 bases from J, the junction kept 10 bases outside the gene matches. The CDR3 bases are TGTGCCAGCAGCCCCGCAGCGGGGGGGCGGGGCAATGAGCAGTTCTTC. Its translation is CASSPAAGGRGNEQFF.

CDR3 loop: CASNRVGTEAFF. The DNA for the CDR3 is TGTGCCAGCAACCGGGTGGGGACTGAAGCTTTCTTT. V and J are TRBV6-5 and TRBJ1-1; the D is unclear. The CDR3 has 12 amino acids. Germline CDR1 is MNHEY and CDR2 is SVGAGI. The germline V and J ends were trimmed by 7 bases and 5 bases, with 11 bases remaining between them.

This clonotype was observed at least ten times. The chain carries TRBV11-3 and TRBJ2-5; TRBD2 aligns across 7 bases. Looked up from germline, CDR1 is SGHNT and CDR2 is YENEEA. The junction had 11 bases not matched to a gene; V was cut back by 4 bases and J by 3 bases. This CDR3 has 16 amino acids. The CDR3 spells CASSSGTTRNKETQYF. CDR3 nucleotides: TGTGCCAGCAGCTCCGGGACTACGAGAAATAAAGAGACCCAGTACTTC. The full variable domain, in which reference TRBV11-3 and TRBJ2-5 provide the parts outside the CDR3, is EAGVVQSPRYKIIEKKQPVAFWCNPISGHNTLYWYLQNLGQGPELLIRYENEEAVDDSQLPKDRFSAERLKGVDSTLKIQPAELGDSAVYLCASSSGTTRNKETQYFGPGTRLLVL.

The chain recombines TRBV7-2 with TRBJ2-5, with 8 bases matching TRBD2. J gave up 5 bases and V 5 bases, and 10 bases lay outside the gene matches. CDR3 size: 15 residues. Germline CDR1 is SGHTA and CDR2 is FQGNSA. CDR3 in DNA: TGTGCCAGCAGCGCACCGGGGGGGCCGGGGGAGACCCAGTACTTC. Protein: CASSAPGGPGETQYF.

This clonotype was detected only a few times. The chain uses TRBV6-1 and TRBJ2-3; D not certain. The V end lost 2 bases, the J end lost 0 bases, and 9 bases lay between the germline ends. The CDR3 is 15 residues long. Germline V CDR1 and CDR2: MNHNS, SASEGT. Here the CDR3 DNA reads TGTGCCAGCAGTGAATTCGATGGTAGCACAGATACGCAGTATTTT. Protein sequence: CASSEFDGSTDTQYF.

Comments on this clonotype: A read error may produce the germline difference seen at one junction end. The CDR3 region has the DNA TGTGCCAGCAGCTTGGCTAGGGACTATTCCTACGAGCAGTACTTC. Its translation: CASSLARDYSYEQYF. The genes are TRBV5-3 and TRBJ2-7, with TRBD2 matching 7 bases. TRBV5-3 is assigned to the ORF class and has an uncertain function. This CDR3 comprises 15 residues.

The genes are TRBV3-1 and TRBJ2-2; D unresolved. The V and J ends lost 5 bases and 5 bases respectively, with 15 bases between them. The germline CDR1 and CDR2 sequences are LGHDT and YNNKEL (reference sequence). The CDR3 consists of 15 residues. CDR3 coding DNA: TGTGCCAGCAGCAAAGGGCCTATCGGGACCGGGGAGCTGTTTTTT. Translation: CASSKGPIGTGELFF.

J is TRBJ2-2 and V is TRBV19; possible D gene TRBD1, 6 bases. The CDR3 has 12 amino acids. Germline V gene data show CDR1 as LNHDA and CDR2 as SQIVND (reference sequence). The V and J ends lost 6 bases and 4 bases respectively, with 6 bases between them. In DNA form, the CDR3 reads TGTGCCAGTAGGGGGGCCACCGGGGAGCTGTTTTTT. Translating it yields CASRGATGELFF.

This clonotype was counted a few times. The chain employs TRBV28 and TRBJ2-7; D is undetermined. In germline, CDR1 is MDHEN, CDR2 SYDVKM. This CDR3 has 12 amino acids. The V end lost 6 bases, the J end lost 2 bases, and 8 bases lay between the germline ends. Here the CDR3 reads CASSDLPYEQYV. The CDR3, as DNA: TGTGCCAGCAGCGACTTACCCTACGAGCAGTACGTC.

The chain carries TRBV29-1 and TRBJ2-1; 7 bases are a match to TRBD1. Germline loops: CDR1 SQVTM, CDR2 ANQGSEA. This CDR3 has 15 amino acids. Trimming cost V 7 bases and J 4 bases; bases outside gene matches: 13. The CDR3 loop is CSAQGWDSLYNEQFF. CDR3 DNA: TGCAGCGCCCAAGGTTGGGACAGCCTTTACAATGAGCAGTTCTTC.

This clonotype was seen only a few times. This chain joins TRBV7-9 and TRBJ1-6, with 8 bases fitting TRBD1. CDR1 and CDR2 (germline): SEHNR, FQNEAQ (reference sequence). The CDR3 runs to 13 residues. V gave up 4 bases and J gave up 12 bases; unmatched junction bases: 5. CDR3 bases: TGTGCCAGCAGCTACGGACAGGGAGTACCCCTCCACTTT. The encoded protein is CASSYGQGVPLHF.

This clonotype was seen more than once but under ten times. This chain connects TRBV12-5 to TRBJ1-5; 7 positions agree with TRBD1. There are 19 residues in the CDR3. Germline V gene sequence: CDR1 LGHNT, CDR2 FRNRAP. J lost 13 bases, V lost 3 bases, and 27 bases had no gene match. Written as DNA, the CDR3 is TGTGCTAGTGGTTTACATGCCCTAGGGGGGGACAGTCGAAAATCTCGGCAGCATTTT. It is translated as CASGLHALGGDSRKSRQHF.

The rearrangement joins TRBV12-3 or TRBV12-4 to TRBJ1-2, with D possibly being TRBD1 (5 bases). This CDR3 has 13 residues. V lost 6 bases to trimming and J lost 4 bases, with 12 bases between them. CDR3: CASRQGRLYGYTF. DNA of the CDR3: TGTGCCAGCAGGCAGGGACGGCTCTATGGCTACACCTTC.

This rearrangement joins TRBV12-3 or TRBV12-4 to TRBJ2-5; D gene unclear. Trimming cost V 3 bases and J 2 bases, with 19 bases left between them. The CDR3 contains 17 residues. CDR3 nucleotides: TGTGCCAGCAGTTTTGGAGTGGTGGGGTTAGGACAAGAGACCCAGTACTTC. Protein product: CASSFGVVGLGQETQYF.

This clonotype was counted ten times or more. DNA of the CDR3: TGTGCCAGCAGTTTATCGCCCCAAACAGGGGATAATTCACCCCTCCACTTT. Its translation: CASSLSPQTGDNSPLHF. The V call is TRBV27, the J call TRBJ1-6; 7 bases fit TRBD1. Germline lookup yields CDR1 MNHEY and CDR2 SMNVEV (reference sequence). V shed 0 bases and J 5 bases; nucleotides not matched to a gene: 7. The CDR3 is made up of 17 amino acids.

This chain uses TRBV6-2 or TRBV6-3 with TRBJ1-1; D might be TRBD1 (5 bases). Germline V gene sequence: CDR1 MNHEY, CDR2 SVGEGT. CDR3 length: 14 amino acids. Trimming cost V 3 bases and J 5 bases, with 13 bases left between them. The CDR3 protein is CASSYEGARTEAFF. CDR3 coding DNA: TGTGCCAGCAGTTATGAAGGGGCTCGGACTGAAGCTTTCTTT.

This clonotype was seen more than once but under ten times. The chain employs TRBV4-1 and TRBJ1-5; possibly TRBD1 for D (5 bases). The CDR3 contains 13 residues. V was cut by 8 bases and J by 1 base, with 9 bases left in between. Germline V gene sequence: CDR1 MGHRA, CDR2 YSYEKL. The CDR3, as DNA: TGCGCCAGCTCCGGGGCAAGCAATCAGCCCCAGCATTTT. Translation gives CASSGASNQPQHF.

This clonotype was picked up one time. The rearrangement joins TRBV2 to TRBJ1-4, with 7 bases fitting TRBD1. Germline V lookup: CDR1 SNHLY, CDR2 FYNNEI. CDR3 length: 18 amino acids. V shed 3 bases and J 4 bases; nucleotides not matched to a gene: 14. DNA for the CDR3: TGTGCCAGCAGTGATCTGGAAGGGCAGGGGGAACGTAATGAAAAACTGTTTTTT. This translates into CASSDLEGQGERNEKLFF. Based on the CDR3 plus reference TRBV2 and TRBJ1-4, the full variable domain is EPEVTQTPSHQVTQMGQEVILRCVPISNHLYFYWYRQILGQKVEFLVSFYNNEISEKSEIFDDQFSVERPDGSNFTLKIRSTKLEDSAMYFCASSDLEGQGERNEKLFFGSGTQLSVL.

This chain uses TRBV6-1 with TRBJ2-7; D gene ambiguous. Trimming removed 3 bases at V and 2 bases at J, with 8 bases between. The CDR3 contains 13 residues. Germline V gene sequence: CDR1 MNHNS, CDR2 SASEGT. The CDR3 here is CASSDPGPYEQYF. CDR3 nucleotides: TGTGCCAGCAGTGATCCAGGCCCCTACGAGCAGTACTTC.

Only a few counts were recorded for this clonotype. This chain joins TRBV7-3 and TRBJ1-5, with D perhaps TRBD1 (5 bases). Germline V gene lookup returns CDR1 SGHTA and CDR2 FQGTGA. The length of the CDR3 is 15 residues. Trimming pared 1 base from V and 1 base from J, leaving 8 bases between. CDR3 sequence: CASSLMGGSNQPQHF. The CDR3 nucleotides read TGTGCCAGCAGCTTAATGGGGGGGAGCAATCAGCCCCAGCATTTT.

This clonotype has only a few counts. This rearrangement joins TRBV25-1 to TRBJ2-2; TRBD2 might be the D (6 bases). This CDR3 has 16 amino acids. CDR1 is MGHDK and CDR2 is SYGVNS in the germline V gene. The V end lost 1 base, the J end lost 5 bases, and 14 bases lay between the germline ends. The DNA for the CDR3 is TGTGCCAGCAGTGAATTCTTCCTAGCGCAGACCGGGGAGCTGTTTTTT. It yields the protein CASSEFFLAQTGELFF.

Here the CDR3 reads CASSPGLARDEQFF. The CDR3 region has the DNA TGTGCCAGCAGCCCGGGACTAGCGCGCGATGAGCAGTTCTTC. The rearrangement uses TRBV9 and TRBJ2-1; 10 bases are shared with TRBD2. Per the germline V gene, CDR1 is SGDLS and CDR2 is YYNGEE. With 4 bases clipped from V and 8 bases from J, the junction kept 6 bases outside the gene matches. The length of the CDR3 is 14 residues.

This chain connects TRBV7-6 to TRBJ1-5; TRBD1 is a possible D gene (5 bases). The length of the CDR3 is 15 residues. V lost 1 base to trimming and J lost 0 bases, with 7 bases between them. Germline values: CDR1 SGHVS, CDR2 FNYEAQ. The CDR3 region has the DNA TGTGCCAGCAGCTTAGAGGACAATAGCAATCAGCCCCAGCATTTT. Its protein product is CASSLEDNSNQPQHF.

The chain combines TRBV27 with TRBJ2-5, with D tentatively TRBD1 (5 bases). With 2 bases removed from V and 7 bases from J, the gap between germline ends came to 17 bases. Germline loops: CDR1 MNHEY, CDR2 SMNVEV (reference sequence). The CDR3 consists of 15 residues. In nucleotides, the CDR3 is TGTGCCAGCAGTTTAGGGGCGCCGGGCGGACGGACCCAGTACTTC. Its translation: CASSLGAPGGRTQYF.

The chain is built from TRBV28 and TRBJ2-2; 9 nucleotides agree with TRBD2. CDR3 length equals 16 residues. Germline CDR1 reads MDHEN; CDR2 reads SYDVKM. V lost 6 bases, J lost 4 bases, and 9 bases stayed unmatched. CDR3 protein: CASSLVLAGFTGELFF. The CDR3 DNA reads TGTGCCAGCAGCCTCGTCCTAGCGGGGTTCACCGGGGAGCTGTTTTTT.